Shown below are 28 T cell receptor beta chains from a single sample sequenced in a study of T cell responses to AZD1222 COVID-19 vaccine. Profiled with immunoSEQ multiplex PCR; TCRdb holds only in-frame clones, not every one. The table has some 130,000 clones, over 80% seen once. Sequenced material: peripheral blood, taken 28 days after the second AZD1222 dose. Receptor source: an adult who received the AZD1222 COVID-19 vaccine.

The chain employs TRBV4-3 and TRBJ1-1, with D uncertain. The CDR3 is made up of 15 amino acids. The V and J ends lost 0 bases and 5 bases respectively, with 13 bases between them. The germline V gene encodes CDR1 LGHNA and CDR2 YSLEER. The CDR3: CASSQDGRDGTEAFF. As DNA, the CDR3 is TGCGCCAGCAGCCAAGATGGGAGGGATGGAACTGAAGCTTTCTTT.

The chain employs TRBV27 and TRBJ2-3; no clear D gene. Between the trimmed V and J ends, which lost 5 bases and 1 base, there was a span of 7 bases. CDR3 size: 13 residues. In germline, CDR1 is MNHEY, CDR2 SMNVEV (reference sequence). The CDR3 loop reads CASSASGTDTQYF. In DNA, the CDR3 is TGTGCCAGCAGTGCCTCTGGCACAGATACGCAGTATTTT.

J is TRBJ2-3 and V is TRBV6-5; D not resolved. The CDR3 contains 15 residues. The V end lost 5 bases, the J end lost 0 bases, and 12 bases lay between the germline ends. Germline CDR1 and CDR2: MNHEY and SVGAGI. CDR3 protein: CASSPSDGSTDTQYF. The CDR3 coding sequence is TGTGCCAGCAGTCCTTCGGACGGTAGCACAGATACGCAGTATTTT.

This clone was recorded once. The CDR3 DNA is TGTGCCAGCAGCGCGTCCGGGACAGCGATCTACGAGCAGTACTTC. It codes for CASSASGTAIYEQYF. The chain has TRBV13 and TRBJ2-7; 7 bases are a match to TRBD1. This CDR3 region has 15 residues. Germline CDR1 PRHDT, CDR2 FYEKMQ (reference sequence). J was trimmed by 3 bases and V by 5 bases; bases with no gene match: 10.

The CDR3 sequence: CATSSDATNTEAFF. CDR3 coding DNA: TGTGCCACCAGCAGTGACGCGACGAACACTGAAGCTTTCTTT. The J gene is TRBJ1-1, the V gene TRBV15; D remains ambiguous. CDR3 size: 14 residues. Per the germline V gene, CDR1 is LNHNV and CDR2 is YYDKDF (reference sequence). Deletions cut 3 bases from V and 1 base from J, with 9 bases between.

This clone has a single count. This rearrangement joins TRBV4-1 to TRBJ2-7; perhaps TRBD1 as D (5 bases). This CDR3 contains 14 residues. Deletions cut 5 bases from V and 1 base from J, with 12 bases between. The germline gives CDR1 MGHRA, CDR2 YSYEKL. CDR3 residues: CASSSRRASYEQYF. In DNA form, the CDR3 reads TGCGCCAGCAGCTCCCGCAGGGCATCCTACGAGCAGTACTTC.

This rearrangement joins TRBV10-3 to TRBJ1-6; D might be TRBD1 (5 bases). Per the germline V gene, CDR1 is ENHRY and CDR2 is SYGVKD. The CDR3 is made up of 12 amino acids. The V end lost 10 bases, the J end lost 8 bases, and 12 bases lay between the germline ends. This chain's CDR3 is CATGTFDSPLHF. CDR3 coding DNA: TGTGCCACCGGGACCTTCGATTCACCCCTCCACTTT.

The V call is TRBV6-5, the J call TRBJ1-6, with D possibly being TRBD1 (6 bases). Germline V CDR1 and CDR2: MNHEY, SVGAGI. This CDR3 comprises 13 residues. The V end was cut by 5 bases, the J end by 7 bases, with 9 bases between. CDR3 nucleotide sequence: TGTGCCAGCAGTACAGGGTGGAATTCACCCCTCCACTTT. Amino acid sequence: CASSTGWNSPLHF.

The rearrangement links TRBV13 to TRBJ2-2, with a possible D match to TRBD1 (6 bases). Germline loops: CDR1 PRHDT, CDR2 FYEKMQ (reference sequence). Trimming stripped 0 bases from V and 3 bases from J, with 14 bases between. The CDR3 totals 17 residues. In DNA form, the CDR3 reads TGTGCCAGCAGCTTAGGTCTACGAGGGACACACACCGGGGAGCTGTTTTTT. Amino acid sequence: CASSLGLRGTHTGELFF.

CDR3 nucleotides: TGTGCCAGCAGTTACTCGAGCGGGGGGCGTCTGGAGACCCAGTACTTC. This encodes CASSYSSGGRLETQYF. V usage is TRBV6-2 or TRBV6-3 and J usage is TRBJ2-5, with TRBD2 matching 9 bases. Germline trimming cut 0 bases from V and 5 bases from J; bases unmatched to any gene: 7. CDR3 length: 16 residues. Germline CDR1 and CDR2: MNHEY and SVGEGT.

This chain joins TRBV28 and TRBJ1-6, with D perhaps matching TRBD1 (5 bases). V lost 7 bases and J 4 bases, leaving 11 bases between the germline ends. Germline V gene sequence: CDR1 MDHEN, CDR2 SYDVKM. The CDR3 covers 14 residues. The CDR3 DNA is TGTGCCAGCAATCACGACAGATATAATTCACCCCTCCACTTT. This gives the protein CASNHDRYNSPLHF.

This clone was counted only a few times. The CDR3, as DNA: TGTGCCAGCAGCCTTATCGATAATTCACCCCTCCACTTT. Its protein is CASSLIDNSPLHF. This chain connects TRBV6-5 to TRBJ1-6, with D uncertain. V dropped 6 bases and J dropped 5 bases, with 8 bases sitting between them. CDR1 and CDR2 from the germline V gene are MNHEY and SVGAGI. This CDR3 is built from 13 residues.

The J gene is TRBJ1-2, the V gene TRBV19; TRBD1 might be the D (6 bases). The CDR3 totals 14 residues. The V and J ends lost 0 bases and 4 bases respectively, with 9 bases between them. The germline CDR1 and CDR2 sequences are LNHDA and SQIVND (reference sequence). The CDR3 is CASSIDRGAYGYTF. The CDR3 nucleotides read TGTGCCAGTAGTATAGATAGGGGGGCCTATGGCTACACCTTC.

V is TRBV3-1 (or the pseudogene TRBV3-2) and J is TRBJ1-6; D possibly corresponds to TRBD1 (5 bases). The CDR3 runs to 16 residues. V was trimmed by 4 bases and J by 7 bases, leaving 17 bases between them. CDR1 is LGHDT and CDR2 is YNNKEL in the germline V gene (reference sequence). DNA for the CDR3: TGTGCCAGCAGCCGATCTTTGGGGGTTCAGAATTCACCCCTCCACTTT. It codes for CASSRSLGVQNSPLHF.

The chain combines TRBV2 with TRBJ1-2; D is undetermined. V was trimmed by 7 bases and J by 4 bases, leaving 10 bases between them. The CDR3 has 12 amino acids. CDR1 SNHLY and CDR2 FYNNEI come from the germline V gene. The CDR3: CASKVPLYGYTF. The CDR3 nucleotides are TGTGCCAGCAAGGTGCCACTCTATGGCTACACCTTC.

This rearrangement joins TRBV6-4 to TRBJ2-1; TRBD2 aligns across 10 bases. The V gene end was trimmed by 2 bases and the J gene end by 4 bases; junction bases not matched to a gene: 5. The CDR3 loop spans 16 amino acids. The germline gives CDR1 MRHNA, CDR2 SNTAGT. The CDR3 sequence: CASSDRGTSDYNEQFF. In DNA, the CDR3 is TGTGCCAGCAGTGACCGGGGGACTAGCGATTACAATGAGCAGTTCTTC.

The chain carries TRBV19 and TRBJ2-7, with a weak D call TRBD2 (6 bases). Germline assignment: CDR1 LNHDA and CDR2 SQIVND (reference sequence). V was clipped by 6 bases and J by 2 bases, with 17 bases between them. This CDR3 region has 15 residues. CDR3 protein: CASRRGEAGTYEQYF. In DNA, the CDR3 is TGTGCCAGTAGACGAGGGGAGGCTGGTACCTACGAGCAGTACTTC.

CDR3 in DNA: TGTGCCAGCAGTTACGGGACAGGGGGGAATGGCTACACCTTC. This codes for CASSYGTGGNGYTF. This chain joins TRBV6-5 and TRBJ1-2; 11 bases are shared with TRBD1. The CDR3 consists of 14 residues. V trimming: 2 bases; J trimming: 6 bases; junction bases outside the gene matches: 2. Per germline, CDR1 MNHEY and CDR2 SVGAGI.

The V and J genes are TRBV7-9 and TRBJ1-5; 8 bases line up with TRBD1. Germline values: CDR1 SEHNR, CDR2 FQNEAQ (reference sequence). Unmatched junction bases numbered 8, after V lost 5 bases and J lost 5 bases. The CDR3 totals 15 residues. The CDR3 here is CASSPAGTGDQPQHF. CDR3 DNA: TGTGCCAGCAGCCCTGCCGGGACAGGCGATCAGCCCCAGCATTTT.

This chain joins TRBV9 and TRBJ2-3; possibly TRBD2 for D (6 bases). Germline CDR1 reads SGDLS; CDR2 reads YYNGEE. V lost 0 bases to trimming and J lost 2 bases, with 10 bases between them. CDR3 size: 15 residues. CDR3 region: CASSVVRGNTDTQYF. The CDR3 bases are TGTGCCAGCAGCGTAGTCCGCGGGAACACAGATACGCAGTATTTT.

The chain joins TRBV19 to TRBJ2-1; 7 bases align to TRBD1. This CDR3 has 16 residues. Germline V gene sequence: CDR1 LNHDA, CDR2 SQIVND (reference sequence). Trimming cost V 5 bases and J 4 bases; bases outside gene matches: 11. CDR3 sequence: CASSPLDRVAYNEQFF. The DNA for the CDR3 is TGTGCCAGTAGTCCTTTAGACAGGGTGGCTTACAATGAGCAGTTCTTC.

As to this clone: The junction does not match germline at one end; this may be a read error. CDR3 sequence reads: CASSLRFGDTIYF. CDR3 sequence (DNA): TGTGCCAGCAGCTTGCGGTTTGGAGACACCATATATTTT. This chain uses TRBV7-9 with TRBJ1-3; D unresolved. Germline lookup yields CDR1 SEHNR and CDR2 FQNEAQ (reference sequence). CDR3 length equals 13 residues.

The chain carries TRBV9 and TRBJ2-2, with 9 bases identical to TRBD1. V lost 4 bases, J lost 3 bases, and 7 bases stayed unmatched. Looked up from germline, CDR1 is SGDLS and CDR2 is YYNGEE. The CDR3 consists of 16 residues. CDR3 coding DNA: TGTGCCAGCAGCCTCCGAGGGGACAGGGACACCGGGGAGCTGTTTTTT. Its protein is CASSLRGDRDTGELFF.

This chain joins TRBV19 and TRBJ1-2, with D maybe TRBD1 (6 bases). There are 16 residues in the CDR3. Germline assignment: CDR1 LNHDA and CDR2 SQIVND (reference sequence). Trimming removed 7 bases at V and 0 bases at J, with 18 bases between. CDR3 residues: CASTQRRGESNYGYTF. For the CDR3, the DNA is TGTGCCAGTACGCAACGTAGGGGGGAATCTAACTATGGCTACACCTTC.

The chain combines TRBV7-3 with TRBJ1-2, with D unclear. The ends were cut back, 5 bases at V and 0 bases at J, with 16 bases in the middle. Germline values: CDR1 SGHTA, CDR2 FQGTGA. The CDR3 covers 16 residues. For the CDR3, the DNA is TGTGCCAGCAGCCCCATGGGGAAGGGAACTAACTATGGCTACACCTTC. Encoded protein: CASSPMGKGTNYGYTF.

This chain connects TRBV28 to TRBJ1-1, with D hard to call. This CDR3 is 12 amino acids long. Trimming removed 0 bases from V and 7 bases from J, with 6 bases in between. In germline, CDR1 is MDHEN, CDR2 SYDVKM. CDR3 coding DNA: TGTGCCAGCAGTTTATGGCGAAATGAAGCTTTCTTT. Protein: CASSLWRNEAFF.

V usage is TRBV11-2 and J usage is TRBJ1-6; D ambiguous. Trimming removed 3 bases at V and 7 bases at J, with 13 bases between. CDR3 size: 15 residues. Germline CDR1 is SGHAT and CDR2 is FQNNGV. The CDR3 sequence: CASSLAGFPNSPLHF. The CDR3 region has the DNA TGTGCCAGCAGCTTGGCAGGTTTCCCGAATTCACCCCTCCACTTT.

The chain couples TRBV9 to TRBJ1-4, with D possibly matching TRBD1 (6 bases). There are 13 residues in the CDR3. Per germline, CDR1 SGDLS and CDR2 YYNGEE. V lost 5 bases and J lost 8, with 13 bases in between. CDR3 nucleotides: TGTGCCAGCAGTATGGGGGGCGGGGAAAAACTGTTTTTT. It encodes CASSMGGGEKLFF.